The 10 T cell receptor beta chains below come from one sample, sequenced in a study of blood T cells in healthy people across ages. The second PCR ran about 7 to 12 cycles with a sample-barcoded 5' primer and J-beta primers. TCRdb itself ran the 5' RACE reads through MiXCR, one entry per CDR3 protein. This table holds hundreds of thousands of distinct CDR3 sequences, approximately 25% found once. The same data also contributed to another study, on T cells of mothers and their children.

What was sequenced was blood. These receptor sequences come from a boy under 18 in good health.

The V call is TRBV29-1, the J call TRBJ2-5; D call uncertain. The DNA end lines up better with TRBJ2-7; the J call may be wrong. From germline, CDR1 is SQVTM and CDR2 ANQGSEA. CDR3 length: 12 residues. DNA for the CDR3: TGCAGCGTGATTCCTGGGACCTACGAGCAGTACTTC. It is translated as CSVIPGTYEQYF.

CDR3 in amino acids: CSVLKTNEKLFF. CDR3 bases: TGCAGCGTCCTGAAGACTAATGAAAAACTGTTTTTT. The V and J genes are TRBV29-1 and TRBJ1-4; D gene unclear. The V gene lost 6 bases and the J gene lost 2 bases, with 7 bases spanning the gap. Germline V gene data show CDR1 as SQVTM and CDR2 as ANQGSEA. This CDR3 contains 12 residues.

This chain connects TRBV29-1 to TRBJ1-2; D unresolved. Trimming took off 2 bases at V and 6 bases at J, with 10 bases between the two ends. CDR1 and CDR2 (germline): SQVTM, ANQGSEA. The CDR3 consists of 12 residues. In DNA, the CDR3 is TGCAGCGTTGAATGGCAGGTTCATGGCTACACCTTC. Translated: CSVEWQVHGYTF. The full variable domain, in which reference TRBV29-1 and TRBJ1-2 provide the parts outside the CDR3, is SAVISQKPSRDICQRGTSLTIQCQVDSQVTMMFWYRQQPGQSLTLIATANQGSEATYESGFVIDKFPISRPNLTFSTLTVSNMSPEDSSIYLCSVEWQVHGYTFGSGTRLTVV.

The V gene is TRBV7-6, the J gene TRBJ2-5; either TRBD1 or TRBD2 may fit D (6 bases each). The J call could be wrong; TRBJ2-7 is a better fit for the DNA end. Germline V gene lookup returns CDR1 SGHVS and CDR2 FNYEAQ. There are 19 residues in the CDR3. CDR3 in DNA: TGTGCCAGCACCTTGGGGGCGTACTGGGAAGGCGGGATCCCCTACGAGCAGTACTTC. Translating it yields CASTLGAYWEGGIPYEQYF.

This clonotype was counted a few times. The CDR3, as DNA: TGTGCCAGCAGCTTGATGGTAGCGGGAGGCAATGAGCAGTTCTTC. Protein product: CASSLMVAGGNEQFF. V usage is TRBV5-6 and J usage is TRBJ2-1; TRBD2 aligns across 10 bases. Germline assignment: CDR1 SGHDT and CDR2 YYEEEE. There are 15 residues in the CDR3. With V trimmed by 1 base and J by 6 bases, 4 bases remained unmatched. Drawing the rest from reference TRBV5-6 and TRBJ2-1, the complete variable domain is DAGVTQSPTHLIKTRGQQVTLRCSPKSGHDTVSWYQQALGQGPQFIFQYYEEEERQRGNFPDRFSGHQFPNYSSELNVNALLLGDSALYLCASSLMVAGGNEQFFGPGTRLTVL.

The chain is built from TRBV7-8 and TRBJ2-5, with D perhaps TRBD2 (6 bases). The V gene's germline CDR1 is SGHVS and CDR2 FQNEAQ. The CDR3 extends over 13 amino acids. Trimming took off 1 base at V and 4 bases at J, with 7 bases between the two ends. The CDR3 DNA reads as TGTGCCAGCAGCTTAGAAGCGGGAGAGACCCAGTACTTC. It encodes CASSLEAGETQYF.

The chain carries TRBV20-1 and TRBJ2-7; D is unresolved. TRBJ2-1 matches the DNA end more closely, so the J call is doubtful. The CDR3 is 11 amino acids. The V gene's germline CDR1 is DFQATT and CDR2 SNEGSKA (reference sequence). The CDR3: CSAREAARQFF. CDR3 coding DNA: TGCAGTGCTAGAGAGGCGGCTAGGCAGTTCTTC.

In this sample, this clonotype turned up a few times. The chain links TRBV10-3 to TRBJ2-5; the D gene is possibly TRBD1 (6 bases). Judging by the DNA end, TRBJ2-7 fits better; the J call may be wrong. This CDR3 has 13 residues. Looked up from germline, CDR1 is ENHRY and CDR2 is SYGVKD. CDR3: CAIRGTFDDEQYF. As DNA, the CDR3 is TGTGCCATCAGGGGGACATTCGACGACGAGCAGTACTTC.

The chain links TRBV7-9 to TRBJ1-4; possible D gene TRBD1, 6 bases. The germline V gene has CDR1 SEHNR and CDR2 FQNEAQ (reference sequence). V lost 5 bases and J 0 bases, leaving 22 bases between the germline ends. This CDR3 is 19 amino acids long. The CDR3 is CASSPLGIQGHATNEKLFF. CDR3 DNA sequence: TGTGCCAGCAGCCCCTTGGGAATCCAGGGACATGCAACTAATGAAAAACTGTTTTTT. Supplemented by reference TRBV7-9 and TRBJ1-4, the full variable domain reads DTGVSQNPRHKITKRGQNVTFRCDPISEHNRLYWYRQTLGQGPEFLTYFQNEAQLEKSRLLSDRFSAERPKGSFSTLEIQRTEQGDSAMYLCASSPLGIQGHATNEKLFFGSGTQLSVL.

This clonotype has a handful of counts. This sequence joins TRBV29-1 and TRBJ2-2, with 7 nucleotides matching TRBD1. J was trimmed by 4 bases and V by 4 bases; bases with no gene match: 3. From germline, CDR1 is SQVTM and CDR2 ANQGSEA. This CDR3 has 13 residues. The chain's CDR3 is CSVATGLTGELFF. The CDR3 region has the DNA TGCAGCGTTGCGACAGGGCTCACCGGGGAGCTGTTTTTT.